This T cell receptor (beta chain) was found in a study of radiotherapy plus CTLA-4 blockade in lung cancer. This clone was observed once. TCRdb keeps only in-frame clones here, not all; method: immunoSEQ multiplex PCR. The repertoire has 90,000 or so clones, around 88% of them found once; the top ten carry more than 2%. With V trimmed by 4 bases and J by 3 bases, 7 bases remained unmatched. Germline CDR1 reads SGHRS; CDR2 reads YFSETQ. The CDR3 extends over 15 amino acids. The chain has TRBV5-1 and TRBJ1-2; 9 bases are a match to TRBD1. Sample: peripheral blood, taken from a patient treated with radiotherapy plus ipilimumab. This sequence was found in a human donor with non-small cell lung cancer who had a partial response to radiotherapy plus ipilimumab. The CDR3 nucleotides read TGCGCCAGCAGCCCAGGGGACAGGGAGGACTATGGCTACACCTTC. It encodes CASSPGDREDYGYTF.